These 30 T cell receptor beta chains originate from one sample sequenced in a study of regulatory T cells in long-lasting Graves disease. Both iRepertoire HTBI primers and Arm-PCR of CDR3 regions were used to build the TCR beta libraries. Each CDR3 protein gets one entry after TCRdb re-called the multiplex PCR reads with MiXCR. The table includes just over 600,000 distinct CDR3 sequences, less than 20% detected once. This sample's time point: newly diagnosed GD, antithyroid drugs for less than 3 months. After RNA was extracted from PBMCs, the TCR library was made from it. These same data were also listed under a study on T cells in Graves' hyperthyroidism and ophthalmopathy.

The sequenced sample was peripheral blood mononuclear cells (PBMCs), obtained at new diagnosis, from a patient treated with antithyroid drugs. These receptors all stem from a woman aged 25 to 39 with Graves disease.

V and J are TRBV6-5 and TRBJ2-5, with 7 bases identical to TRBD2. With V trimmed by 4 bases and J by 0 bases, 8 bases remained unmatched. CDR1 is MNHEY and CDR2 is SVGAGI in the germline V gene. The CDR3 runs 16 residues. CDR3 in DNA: TGTGCCAGCAGTTCTTTCGGGACTATAAACCAAGAGACCCAGTACTTC. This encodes CASSSFGTINQETQYF.

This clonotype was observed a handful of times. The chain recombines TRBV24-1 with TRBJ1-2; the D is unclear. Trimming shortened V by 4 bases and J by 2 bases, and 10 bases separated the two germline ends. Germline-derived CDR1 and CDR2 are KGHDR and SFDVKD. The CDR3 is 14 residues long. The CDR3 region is CATSDPFSNYGYTF. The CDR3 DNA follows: TGTGCCACCAGTGACCCCTTTTCGAACTATGGCTACACCTTC.

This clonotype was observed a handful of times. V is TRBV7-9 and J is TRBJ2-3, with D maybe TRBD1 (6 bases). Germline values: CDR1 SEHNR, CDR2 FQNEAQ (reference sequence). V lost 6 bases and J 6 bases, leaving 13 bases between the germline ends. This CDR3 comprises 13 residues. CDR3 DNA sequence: TGTGCCAGCAGACAATTCCAGGGGGATACGCAGTATTTT. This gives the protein CASRQFQGDTQYF.

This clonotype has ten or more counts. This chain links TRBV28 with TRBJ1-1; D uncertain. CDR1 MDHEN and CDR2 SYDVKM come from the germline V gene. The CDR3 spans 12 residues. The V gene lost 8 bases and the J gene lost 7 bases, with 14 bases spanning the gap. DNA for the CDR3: TGTGCCAGCCCTGACCCGGGAGGTGAAGCTTTCTTT. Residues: CASPDPGGEAFF.

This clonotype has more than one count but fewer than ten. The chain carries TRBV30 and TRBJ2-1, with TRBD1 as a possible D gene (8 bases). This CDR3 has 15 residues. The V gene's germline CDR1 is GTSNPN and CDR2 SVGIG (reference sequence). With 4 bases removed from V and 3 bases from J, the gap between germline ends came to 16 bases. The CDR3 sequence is CAWTDREGFYNEQFF. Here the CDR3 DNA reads TGTGCCTGGACGGACAGGGAGGGCTTCTACAATGAGCAGTTCTTC.

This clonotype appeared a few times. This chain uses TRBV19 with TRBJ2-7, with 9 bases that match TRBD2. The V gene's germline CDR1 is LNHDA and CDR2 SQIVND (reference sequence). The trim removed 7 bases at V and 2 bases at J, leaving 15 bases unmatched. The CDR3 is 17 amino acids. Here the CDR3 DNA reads TGTGCCAGTATGGGGACTAGCTTAAATCTCGGGGCCTACGAGCAGTACTTC. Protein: CASMGTSLNLGAYEQYF. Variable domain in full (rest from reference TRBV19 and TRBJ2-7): DGGITQSPKYLFRKEGQNVTLSCEQNLNHDAMYWYRQDPGQGLRLIYYSQIVNDFQKGDIAEGYSVSREKKESFPLTVTSAQKNPTAFYLCASMGTSLNLGAYEQYFGPGTRLTVT.

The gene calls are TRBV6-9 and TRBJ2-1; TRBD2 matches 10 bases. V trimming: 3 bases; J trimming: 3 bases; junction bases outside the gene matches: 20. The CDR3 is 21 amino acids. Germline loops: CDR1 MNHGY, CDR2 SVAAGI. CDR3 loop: CASSYPSLAGPIAYIYNEQFF. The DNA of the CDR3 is TGTGCCAGCAGTTACCCCTCACTAGCGGGACCCATCGCATACATCTACAATGAGCAGTTCTTC.

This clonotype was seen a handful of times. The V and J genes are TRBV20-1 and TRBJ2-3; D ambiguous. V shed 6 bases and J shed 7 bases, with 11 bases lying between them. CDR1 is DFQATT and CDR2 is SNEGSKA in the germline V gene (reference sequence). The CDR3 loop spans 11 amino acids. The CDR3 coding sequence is TGCAGTGCCTCGACCCACTATACGCAGTATTTT. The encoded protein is CSASTHYTQYF.

The CDR3 DNA reads TGTGCCAGCAGCCCCCCAAACTACAATGAGCAGTTCTTC. Translated: CASSPPNYNEQFF. The genes are TRBV3-1 and TRBJ2-1; unclear D gene. Looked up from germline, CDR1 is LGHDT and CDR2 is YNNKEL (reference sequence). V lost 4 bases and J lost 3, with 7 bases in between. The CDR3 sequence is 13 residues long.

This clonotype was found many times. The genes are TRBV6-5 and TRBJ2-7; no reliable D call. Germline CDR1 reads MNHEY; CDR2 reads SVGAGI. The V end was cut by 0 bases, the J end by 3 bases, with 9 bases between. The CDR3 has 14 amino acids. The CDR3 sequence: CASSYSSQFYEQYF. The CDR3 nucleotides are TGTGCCAGCAGTTACTCGAGTCAGTTCTACGAGCAGTACTTC.

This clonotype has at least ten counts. Written as DNA, the CDR3 is TGTGCCAGCAGTTTATGGGTGCAGAACACAGATACGCAGTATTTT. It translates to CASSLWVQNTDTQYF. The chain has TRBV28 and TRBJ2-3; D gene ambiguous. From germline, CDR1 is MDHEN and CDR2 SYDVKM. V lost 0 bases and J lost 2, with 9 bases in between. The CDR3 has 15 residues.

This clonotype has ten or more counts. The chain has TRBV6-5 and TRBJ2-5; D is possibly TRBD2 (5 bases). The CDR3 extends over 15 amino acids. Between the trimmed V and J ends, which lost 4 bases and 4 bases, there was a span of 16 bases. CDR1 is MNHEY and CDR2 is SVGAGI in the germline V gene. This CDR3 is CASSSLARALETQYF. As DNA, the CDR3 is TGTGCCAGCAGTTCCCTAGCTCGCGCTCTAGAGACCCAGTACTTC.

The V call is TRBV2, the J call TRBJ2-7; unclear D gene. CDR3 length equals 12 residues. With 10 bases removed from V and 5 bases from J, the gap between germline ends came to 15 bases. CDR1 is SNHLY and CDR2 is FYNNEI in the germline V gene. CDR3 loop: CANSFSGHEQYF. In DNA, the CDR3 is TGTGCCAACTCCTTTTCGGGCCACGAGCAGTACTTC.

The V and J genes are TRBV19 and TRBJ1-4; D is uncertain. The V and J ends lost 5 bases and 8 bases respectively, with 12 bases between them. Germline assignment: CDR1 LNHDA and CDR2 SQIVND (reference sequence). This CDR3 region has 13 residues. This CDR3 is CASSRSPGEKLFF. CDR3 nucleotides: TGTGCCAGTAGTCGCAGCCCGGGGGAAAAACTGTTTTTT. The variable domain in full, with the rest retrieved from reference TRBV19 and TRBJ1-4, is DGGITQSPKYLFRKEGQNVTLSCEQNLNHDAMYWYRQDPGQGLRLIYYSQIVNDFQKGDIAEGYSVSREKKESFPLTVTSAQKNPTAFYLCASSRSPGEKLFFGSGTQLSVL.

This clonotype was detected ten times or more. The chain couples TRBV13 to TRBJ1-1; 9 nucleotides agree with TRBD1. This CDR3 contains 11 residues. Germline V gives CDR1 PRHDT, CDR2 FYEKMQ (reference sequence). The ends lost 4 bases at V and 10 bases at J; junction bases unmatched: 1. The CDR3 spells CASSSTGGAFF. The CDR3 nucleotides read TGTGCCAGCAGCTCGACAGGGGGAGCTTTCTTT.

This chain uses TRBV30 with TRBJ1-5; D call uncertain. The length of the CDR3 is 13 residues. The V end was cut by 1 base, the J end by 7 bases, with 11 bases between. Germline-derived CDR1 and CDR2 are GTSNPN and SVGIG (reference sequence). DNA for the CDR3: TGTGCCTGGAGTGGAGAGGGCACGCAGCCCCAGCATTTT. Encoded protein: CAWSGEGTQPQHF.

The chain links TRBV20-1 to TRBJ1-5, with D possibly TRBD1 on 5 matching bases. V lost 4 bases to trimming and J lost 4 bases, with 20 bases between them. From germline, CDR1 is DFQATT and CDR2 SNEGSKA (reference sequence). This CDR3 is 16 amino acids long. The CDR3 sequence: CSATPLRRRGNQPQHF. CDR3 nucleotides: TGCAGTGCTACCCCCCTCCGAAGGAGGGGAAATCAGCCCCAGCATTTT.

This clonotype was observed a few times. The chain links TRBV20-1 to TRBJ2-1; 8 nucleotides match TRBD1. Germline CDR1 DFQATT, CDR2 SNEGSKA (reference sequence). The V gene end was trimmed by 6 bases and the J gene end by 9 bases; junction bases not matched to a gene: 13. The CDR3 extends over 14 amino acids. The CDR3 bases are TGCAGTGCCGCCGGACAGGGCTACCTAGGTGAGCAGTTCTTC. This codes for CSAAGQGYLGEQFF.

The chain's CDR3 is CASSSYYPGTSGRRGDTQYF. In DNA, the CDR3 is TGTGCCAGCAGTTCTTATTACCCCGGGACTAGCGGGAGACGGGGAGATACGCAGTATTTT. The chain combines TRBV28 with TRBJ2-3, with TRBD2 matching 14 bases. CDR3 size: 20 residues. V shed 4 bases, J shed 5 bases, and the junction held 17 bases outside the gene matches. CDR1 is MDHEN, CDR2 SYDVKM, per germline.

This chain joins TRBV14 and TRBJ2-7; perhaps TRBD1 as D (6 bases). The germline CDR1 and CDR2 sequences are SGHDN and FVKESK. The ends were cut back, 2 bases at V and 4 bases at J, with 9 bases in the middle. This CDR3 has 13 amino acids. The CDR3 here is CASSQTGQYEQYF. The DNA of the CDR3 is TGTGCCAGCAGCCAAACAGGACAGTACGAGCAGTACTTC.

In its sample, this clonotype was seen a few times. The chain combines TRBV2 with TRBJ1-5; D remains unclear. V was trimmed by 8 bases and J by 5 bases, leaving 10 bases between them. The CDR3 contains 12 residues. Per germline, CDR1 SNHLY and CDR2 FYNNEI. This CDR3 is CASGNADQPQHF. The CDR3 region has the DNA TGTGCCAGCGGGAATGCGGATCAGCCCCAGCATTTT.

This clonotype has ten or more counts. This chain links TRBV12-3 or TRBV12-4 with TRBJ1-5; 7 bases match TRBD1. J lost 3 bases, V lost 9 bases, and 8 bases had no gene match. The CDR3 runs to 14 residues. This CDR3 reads CASSWTGVNQPQHF. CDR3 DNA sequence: TGTGCCAGTTCCTGGACAGGAGTCAATCAGCCCCAGCATTTT.

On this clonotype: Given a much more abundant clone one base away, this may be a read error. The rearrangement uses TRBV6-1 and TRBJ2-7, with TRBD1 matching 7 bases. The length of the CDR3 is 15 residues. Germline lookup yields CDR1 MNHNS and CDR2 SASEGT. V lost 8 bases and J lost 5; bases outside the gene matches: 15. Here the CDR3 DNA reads TGTGCCAGCTACGGCTCATCCGGGACAGCCCACGAGCAGTACTTC. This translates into CASYGSSGTAHEQYF.

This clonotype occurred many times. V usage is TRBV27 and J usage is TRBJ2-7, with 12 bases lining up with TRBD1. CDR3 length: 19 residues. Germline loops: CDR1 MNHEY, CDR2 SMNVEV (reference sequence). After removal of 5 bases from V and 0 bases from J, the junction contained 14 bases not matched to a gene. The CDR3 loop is CASSTRPGQGASISYEQYF. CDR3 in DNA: TGTGCCAGCAGTACCCGACCGGGACAGGGGGCCTCCATCTCCTACGAGCAGTACTTC.

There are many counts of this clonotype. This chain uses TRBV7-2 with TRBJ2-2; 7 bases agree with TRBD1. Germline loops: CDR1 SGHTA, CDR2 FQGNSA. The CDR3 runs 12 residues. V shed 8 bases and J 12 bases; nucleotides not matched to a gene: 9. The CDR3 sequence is CASGTELLKLFF. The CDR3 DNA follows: TGTGCCAGCGGGACAGAGCTATTAAAGCTGTTTTTT.

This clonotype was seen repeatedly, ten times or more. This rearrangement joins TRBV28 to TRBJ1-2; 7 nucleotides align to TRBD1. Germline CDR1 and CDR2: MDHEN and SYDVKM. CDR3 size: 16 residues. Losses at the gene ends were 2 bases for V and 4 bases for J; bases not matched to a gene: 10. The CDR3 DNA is TGTGCCAGCAGTTTAAGAGGGAACAGGGGAAGCTATGGCTACACCTTC. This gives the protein CASSLRGNRGSYGYTF.

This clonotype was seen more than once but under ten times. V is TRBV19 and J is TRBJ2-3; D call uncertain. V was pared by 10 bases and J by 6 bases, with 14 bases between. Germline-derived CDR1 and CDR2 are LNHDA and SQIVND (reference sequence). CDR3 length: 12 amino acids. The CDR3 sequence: CATAQTADTQYF. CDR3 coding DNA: TGTGCCACCGCACAGACCGCGGATACGCAGTATTTT.

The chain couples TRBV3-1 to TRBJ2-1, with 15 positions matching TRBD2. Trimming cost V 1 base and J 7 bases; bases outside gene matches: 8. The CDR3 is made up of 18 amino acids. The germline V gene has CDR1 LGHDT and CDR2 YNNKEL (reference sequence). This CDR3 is CASSQVWTSGRALNEQFF. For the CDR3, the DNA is TGTGCCAGCAGCCAAGTTTGGACTAGCGGGAGGGCCTTAAATGAGCAGTTCTTC.

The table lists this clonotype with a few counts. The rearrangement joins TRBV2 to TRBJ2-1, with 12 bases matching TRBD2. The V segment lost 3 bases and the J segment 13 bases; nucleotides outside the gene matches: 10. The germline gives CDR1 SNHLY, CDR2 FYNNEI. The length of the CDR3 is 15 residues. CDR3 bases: TGTGCCAGCAGTGACCGCCTAGCGGGAGGGCCTTTTCAGTTCTTC. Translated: CASSDRLAGGPFQFF.

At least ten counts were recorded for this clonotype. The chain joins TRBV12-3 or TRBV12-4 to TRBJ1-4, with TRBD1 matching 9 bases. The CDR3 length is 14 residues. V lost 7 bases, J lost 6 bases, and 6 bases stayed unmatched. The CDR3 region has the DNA TGTGCCAGCACCGGTTGGACAGGGGATGAAAAACTGTTTTTT. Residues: CASTGWTGDEKLFF.